A single sample gave rise to the 28 T cell receptor beta chains below, sequenced in a study of type 1 and type 2 diabetes patients (dated by TCRdb to the mid-2010s). Instrument used: Illumina MiSeq. For TCRbeta CDR3 amplification, the template was genomic DNA taken from the sorted T cell subsets. The TCRbeta CDR3 region was amplified by multiplex PCR with 30 forward and 13 reverse primers. Using fastp at Q25 and MiXCR, TCRdb reprocessed the public reads and kept productive beta chains. CDR3 protein sequences are deduplicated, and each keeps its most common genes and DNA. Present in this sample are some 250,000 distinct CDR3 sequences, around 47% of which were seen just once. The ten top clones hold approximately 14% of the sample. The sample consisted of peripheral blood mononuclear cells (PBMCs). Receptors were obtained from a man between 18 and 35 years old with type 2 diabetes.

This chain uses TRBV18 with TRBJ2-7; TRBD2 aligns across 7 bases. J lost 7 bases, V lost 6 bases, and 12 bases had no gene match. The CDR3 totals 14 residues. Germline V lookup: CDR1 KGHSH, CDR2 LQKENI. The CDR3 protein is CASSPGGRFGEQYF. In DNA, the CDR3 is TGTGCCAGCTCCCCGGGAGGCCGCTTCGGGGAGCAGTACTTC.

This clonotype was recorded at least ten times. The rearrangement uses TRBV19 and TRBJ1-2, with 7 bases fitting TRBD1. This CDR3 comprises 13 residues. Germline CDR1 and CDR2: LNHDA and SQIVND (reference sequence). V lost 3 bases to trimming and J lost 10 bases; unmatched junction nucleotides: 8. Written as DNA, the CDR3 is TGTGCCAGTAGTATCGCCCGGGACAGAGACTACACCTTC. It yields the protein CASSIARDRDYTF.

This clonotype showed up just a few times. The chain uses TRBV28 and TRBJ1-5; D is unclear. Trimming removed 4 bases at V and 9 bases at J, with 10 bases between. Germline CDR1 and CDR2: MDHEN and SYDVKM. The CDR3 spans 12 residues. The CDR3 loop reads CASSSRSRPQHF. The CDR3, as DNA: TGTGCCAGCAGTTCCCGTTCTCGGCCCCAGCATTTT.

This clonotype has a handful of counts. The chain uses TRBV7-2 and TRBJ1-2; a weak D match, TRBD1 (5 bases). Germline V gene data show CDR1 as SGHTA and CDR2 as FQGNSA. Trimming stripped 3 bases from V and 2 bases from J, with 10 bases between. The CDR3 length is 14 residues. In nucleotides, the CDR3 is TGTGCCAGCAGCTTTAACCGGGACAACTATGGCTACACCTTC. This gives the protein CASSFNRDNYGYTF.

The CDR3 region has the DNA TGTGCCAGCAGTACTAGCGGGGAGTCAGATACGCAGTATTTT. It encodes CASSTSGESDTQYF. The chain recombines TRBV9 with TRBJ2-3; 10 bases are shared with TRBD2. This CDR3 is 14 amino acids long. CDR1 is SGDLS and CDR2 is YYNGEE in the germline V gene. The V gene end was trimmed by 5 bases and the J gene end by 4 bases; junction bases not matched to a gene: 4.

The rearrangement joins TRBV18 to TRBJ1-3; D gene unclear. Trimming pared 2 bases from V and 6 bases from J, leaving 11 bases between. The CDR3 is made up of 14 amino acids. Germline CDR1 is KGHSH and CDR2 is LQKENI. DNA for the CDR3: TGTGCCAGCTCACCAACCTGGGAGGAAAACACCATATATTTT. Translation: CASSPTWEENTIYF.

This chain uses TRBV5-1 with TRBJ2-7; perhaps TRBD2 as D (5 bases). This CDR3 contains 14 residues. The germline CDR1 and CDR2 sequences are SGHRS and YFSETQ. V was shortened by 4 bases and J by 5 bases, with 16 bases between the two germline ends. The CDR3 coding sequence is TGCGCCAGCAGCAAGGGCCCAACCGGGGACGAGCAGTACTTC. Translating it yields CASSKGPTGDEQYF.

This clonotype was seen only a few times. V usage is TRBV7-2 and J usage is TRBJ2-4; TRBD2 agrees at 15 bases. This CDR3 spans 14 amino acids. Unmatched junction bases numbered 4, after V lost 1 base and J lost 15 bases. Germline V CDR1 and CDR2: SGHTA, FQGNSA. For the CDR3, the DNA is TGTGCCAGCAGCTTAGGGACTAGCGGGGGGGTTCGGTACTTC. Its translation is CASSLGTSGGVRYF.

The chain uses TRBV30 and TRBJ2-1, with 7 bases identical to TRBD1. Germline CDR1 is GTSNPN and CDR2 is SVGIG (reference sequence). The V gene end was trimmed by 2 bases and the J gene end by 8 bases; junction bases not matched to a gene: 3. The length of the CDR3 is 12 residues. The CDR3 spells CAWSRDSHEQFF. For the CDR3, the DNA is TGTGCCTGGAGTAGGGACAGCCATGAGCAGTTCTTC.

The rearrangement links TRBV7-6 to TRBJ2-2; 7 nucleotides line up with TRBD2. The germline V gene has CDR1 SGHVS and CDR2 FNYEAQ. V dropped 5 bases and J dropped 3; count of bases not matched to a gene: 12. There are 17 residues in the CDR3. The DNA for the CDR3 is TGTGCCAGCAGCCCTCTCTACGCGGGGAGGGACACCGGGGAGCTGTTTTTT. This translates into CASSPLYAGRDTGELFF.

This clonotype was counted only a few times. The chain couples TRBV11-2 to TRBJ2-5, with 7 bases identical to TRBD1. Unmatched junction bases numbered 6, after V lost 5 bases and J lost 3 bases. CDR3 size: 14 residues. Germline V gene sequence: CDR1 SGHAT, CDR2 FQNNGV. CDR3 nucleotide sequence: TGTGCCAGCAGCCCGACAGGGTTGGAAGAGACCCAGTACTTC. Protein sequence: CASSPTGLEETQYF.

This clonotype was seen a few times. V is TRBV15 and J is TRBJ1-4, with D uncertain. The V end was cut by 1 base, the J end by 5 bases, with 8 bases between. Germline CDR1 and CDR2: LNHNV and YYDKDF (reference sequence). There are 14 residues in the CDR3. CDR3: CATSRVWVNEKLFF. The CDR3 DNA sequence: TGTGCCACCAGCAGAGTTTGGGTAAATGAAAAACTGTTTTTT. Complete variable domain (other parts from reference TRBV15 and TRBJ1-4): DAMVIQNPRYQVTQFGKPVTLSCSQTLNHNVMYWYQQKSSQAPKLLFHYYDKDFNNEADTPDNFQSRRPNTSFCFLDIRSPGLGDTAMYLCATSRVWVNEKLFFGSGTQLSVL.

This clonotype occurred a few times. This chain uses TRBV14 with TRBJ2-3; D tentatively fits TRBD1 or TRBD2 (5 bases each). CDR1 is SGHDN and CDR2 is FVKESK in the germline V gene. CDR3 size: 12 residues. V dropped 1 base and J dropped 12 bases, with 11 bases sitting between them. CDR3 DNA sequence: TGTGCCAGCAGCCAAGCAGGGACCCTCCAGTATTTT. Its translation: CASSQAGTLQYF.

The rearrangement joins TRBV11-2 to TRBJ1-1, with D unresolved. V was shortened by 3 bases and J by 8 bases, with 19 bases between the two germline ends. This CDR3 comprises 15 residues. Germline CDR1 reads SGHAT; CDR2 reads FQNNGV. The CDR3 nucleotides are TGTGCCAGCAGCTTTAACCCCGGGAGACCGCAGGAAGCTTTCTTT. It is translated as CASSFNPGRPQEAFF.

This clonotype came up a few times. The chain couples TRBV2 to TRBJ2-7, with D perhaps matching TRBD1 or TRBD2 (6 bases each). Trimming removed 4 bases at V and 4 bases at J, with 17 bases between. The CDR3 sequence is 15 residues long. The germline gives CDR1 SNHLY, CDR2 FYNNEI. In DNA, the CDR3 is TGTGCCAGCAGTGGAGTCGGGGGCGCAGGGTACGAGCAGTACTTC. It translates to CASSGVGGAGYEQYF. The full variable domain, with the rest looked up from reference TRBV2 and TRBJ2-7, is EPEVTQTPSHQVTQMGQEVILRCVPISNHLYFYWYRQILGQKVEFLVSFYNNEISEKSEIFDDQFSVERPDGSNFTLKIRSTKLEDSAMYFCASSGVGGAGYEQYFGPGTRLTVT.

The gene calls are TRBV2 and TRBJ1-6; 7 bases agree with TRBD1. V was pared by 2 bases and J by 10 bases, with 8 bases of the junction left unmatched. The CDR3 totals 15 residues. CDR1 and CDR2 (germline): SNHLY, FYNNEI. As DNA, the CDR3 is TGTGCCAGCAGTGAAACGACAGGGAGTGGCTCACCCCTCCACTTT. This translates into CASSETTGSGSPLHF.

This clonotype was seen at least ten times. This chain joins TRBV10-1 and TRBJ1-1, with 9 bases identical to TRBD1. J was trimmed by 2 bases and V by 0 bases; bases with no gene match: 7. CDR1 and CDR2 (germline): WNHNN, SYGVQD (reference sequence). This CDR3 has 17 residues. The CDR3 sequence: CASSESGTGIPNTEAFF. The CDR3 nucleotides read TGCGCCAGCAGTGAGTCAGGGACAGGGATCCCTAACACTGAAGCTTTCTTT.

This clonotype was observed a single time. The rearrangement joins TRBV30 to TRBJ2-7; 7 bases line up with TRBD1. CDR3 size: 12 residues. Germline CDR1 GTSNPN, CDR2 SVGIG (reference sequence). The V and J ends lost 8 bases and 2 bases, in that order; junction bases with no gene match: 6. CDR3 nucleotides: TGTGCCCGTCGTCAGGGGGCCTACGAGCAGTACTTC. Protein: CARRQGAYEQYF.

CDR3 region: CASSEIGVSSYNEQFF. The CDR3 DNA reads TGTGCCAGCAGTGAAATCGGTGTCTCCTCCTACAATGAGCAGTTCTTC. This sequence joins TRBV2 and TRBJ2-1; D remains ambiguous. This CDR3 is 16 amino acids long. V lost 2 bases to trimming and J lost 0 bases, with 11 bases between them. Per germline, CDR1 SNHLY and CDR2 FYNNEI.

CDR3 bases: TGTGCCAGCAGCTTAGTAGGGCACAGGGTACAGGGGAACGAGCAGTACTTC. Protein sequence: CASSLVGHRVQGNEQYF. V is TRBV7-9 and J is TRBJ2-7; 7 bases agree with TRBD1. In germline, CDR1 is SEHNR, CDR2 FQNEAQ (reference sequence). The V segment lost 1 base and the J segment 5 bases; nucleotides outside the gene matches: 14. The CDR3 is 17 amino acids.

This clonotype has only one observation. The rearrangement uses TRBV29-1 and TRBJ2-1, with D unclear. CDR3 length: 13 amino acids. V shed 6 bases and J shed 5 bases, with 14 bases lying between them. CDR1 and CDR2 (germline): SQVTM, ANQGSEA. The CDR3 sequence is CSVIPQRDNEQFF. The CDR3 DNA reads TGCAGCGTAATTCCGCAGAGAGACAATGAGCAGTTCTTC.

A few counts support this clonotype. The V and J genes are TRBV6-5 and TRBJ1-5; D possibly corresponds to TRBD1 (6 bases). The CDR3 loop spans 15 amino acids. Germline lookup yields CDR1 MNHEY and CDR2 SVGAGI. V was shortened by 2 bases and J by 3 bases, with 11 bases between the two germline ends. DNA for the CDR3: TGTGCCAGCAGTTACGGAGGGGGAACCAATCAGCCCCAGCATTTT. This sequence encodes CASSYGGGTNQPQHF.

This chain joins TRBV7-2 and TRBJ2-1; 12 bases line up with TRBD2. The V gene end was trimmed by 4 bases and the J gene end by 9 bases; junction bases not matched to a gene: 13. There are 17 residues in the CDR3. The germline CDR1 and CDR2 sequences are SGHTA and FQGNSA. This CDR3 is CASSSPRLAGALGEQFF. CDR3 in DNA: TGTGCCAGCAGCTCCCCCCGACTAGCGGGAGCTCTGGGTGAGCAGTTCTTC.

This clonotype has just a few counts. This chain connects TRBV7-2 to TRBJ2-5, with D perhaps matching TRBD2 (7 bases). Germline CDR1 and CDR2: SGHTA and FQGNSA. V lost 2 bases and J lost 4, with 11 bases in between. This CDR3 has 14 residues. Here the CDR3 reads CASSLQGGGETQYF. CDR3 DNA sequence: TGTGCCAGCAGCTTACAAGGGGGGGGAGAGACCCAGTACTTC.

The J gene is TRBJ2-7, the V gene TRBV14, with 7 nucleotides matching TRBD1. V lost 4 bases, J lost 4 bases, and 7 bases stayed unmatched. Germline V CDR1 and CDR2: SGHDN, FVKESK. This CDR3 region has 14 residues. The DNA of the CDR3 is TGTGCCAGCAGCCCCCTCGGGACAGAGTACGAGCAGTACTTC. The encoded protein is CASSPLGTEYEQYF.

The genes are TRBV9 and TRBJ2-5; TRBD2 agrees at 11 bases. V dropped 0 bases and J dropped 2; count of bases not matched to a gene: 6. The CDR3 is 17 amino acids. The germline gives CDR1 SGDLS, CDR2 YYNGEE. CDR3 DNA: TGTGCCAGCAGCGTAGGTGCGACTAGCGGGGTTCAAGAGACCCAGTACTTC. Translated, it gives CASSVGATSGVQETQYF.

This chain uses TRBV11-2 with TRBJ1-6; D unclear. The V gene's germline CDR1 is SGHAT and CDR2 FQNNGV. The CDR3 extends over 14 amino acids. With 5 bases removed from V and 7 bases from J, the gap between germline ends came to 12 bases. CDR3 in DNA: TGTGCCAGCAGCCGTTCATCGGCCAATTCACCCCTCCACTTT. Residues: CASSRSSANSPLHF.

V and J are TRBV11-2 and TRBJ2-3; D gene unclear. Germline lookup yields CDR1 SGHAT and CDR2 FQNNGV. This CDR3 contains 14 residues. Trimming left V 5 bases short and J 4 bases short, with 13 bases between. The CDR3 region is CASSPGKDSDTQYF. CDR3 nucleotides: TGTGCCAGCAGCCCCGGTAAAGATTCAGATACGCAGTATTTT.